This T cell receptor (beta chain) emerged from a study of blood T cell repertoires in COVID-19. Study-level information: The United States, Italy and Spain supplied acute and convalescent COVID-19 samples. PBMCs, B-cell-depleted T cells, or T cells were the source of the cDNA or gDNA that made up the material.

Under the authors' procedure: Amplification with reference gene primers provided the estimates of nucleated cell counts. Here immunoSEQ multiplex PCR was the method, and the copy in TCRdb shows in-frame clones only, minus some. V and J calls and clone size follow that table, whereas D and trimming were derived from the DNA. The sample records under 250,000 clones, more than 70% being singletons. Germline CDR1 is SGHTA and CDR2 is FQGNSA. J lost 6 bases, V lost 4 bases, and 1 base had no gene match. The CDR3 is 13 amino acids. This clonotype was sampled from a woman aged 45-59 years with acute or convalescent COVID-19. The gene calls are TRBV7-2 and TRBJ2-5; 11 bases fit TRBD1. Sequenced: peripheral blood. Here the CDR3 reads CASSSDRGQTQYF. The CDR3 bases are TGTGCCAGCAGCTCGGACAGGGGGCAGACCCAGTACTTC. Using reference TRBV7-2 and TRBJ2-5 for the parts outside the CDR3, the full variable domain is GAGVSQSPSNKVTEKGKDVELRCDPISGHTALYWYRQSLGQGLEFLIYFQGNSAPDKSGLPSDRFSAERTGGSVSTLTIQRTQQEDSAVYLCASSSDRGQTQYFGPGTRLLVL.